Given below is one TCR beta chain in context. This clone was seen a handful of times. Its antigen is still unknown. Per-nucleotide qualities are absent, and no much larger clonotype sits a single base away. TCRbeta CDR3 regions were amplified from genomic DNA using the immunoSEQ Assay, a bias-controlled multiplex PCR. As for how the authors treated the data: Within the assay, amplification of reference gene primers was used to estimate how many nucleated cells each sample contained. To quantify the absolute abundance of each unique TCRbeta CDR3 rearrangement, sequence reads were collapsed and filtered. For each sample, productive Simpson clonality was calculated as the square root of Simpson's diversity index across productive rearrangements. The clones in this table, taken by TCRdb from immuneACCESS, are in-frame only. Not every clone is retained; where verified, under half of the shortfall comes from an unresolved V gene, and the cause of the rest is unknown. That table gives V, J and clone size, and the DNA gave D and trimming. This sample comprises around 330,000 clones, about nine tenths of them detected only once. The ten most abundant clones make up 5% to 5.5% of the sample.

This record comes from a study of blood T cell repertoires in COVID-19 (dated by TCRdb to 2018 to 2021). Describing the broader study: Samples covering the acute and convalescent phases of COVID-19 were provided by collaborators in the United States, Italy and Spain. The samples were drawn from the first 160 participants of the ongoing ImmuneRACE study and from 1,254 subjects provided by 6 global collaborators. Where HLA class I and class II types were available, the types were taken from metadata supplied by the sample provider, not from assay-based typing. A de-identified subject ID, COVID-19 status, age in years and sex were almost always included in the sample metadata. The repertoires were made available in a free public database intended to serve as a resource for research on the immune response to SARS-CoV-2. The material from the prospective study consisted of cDNA or gDNA derived from T cells, B-cell-depleted T cells, or PBMCs. Deeply sampled blood TCRbeta repertoires from subjects exposed to, actively infected with, or recovered from COVID-19 were included in the dataset. General findings and caveats noted by the study authors: The amount of clinical and demographic metadata varied by source and participant and was provided uncurated.

CDR1 and CDR2 are drawn from the germline V gene: MDHEN, SYDVKM. The CDR3 sequence holds 15 residues, the cysteine and phenylalanine included. Of the read, only the CDR3 DNA is kept; its 45 bases are in frame from base 1. The germline V and J ends show losses of 2 bases and 8 bases respectively, and no gene match explains 6 bases of the junction. Enrolling through a virtual design, the prospective study's participants ranged in age from roughly 18 to 89 years and lived across roughly 24 United States geographic areas. Cohort assignment in the prospective study relied on participant-reported clinical history from a screening survey and a study questionnaire. Recovered participants in ImmuneRACE Cohort 3 were defined as having two consecutive negative NP/OP PCR tests, clearance from a healthcare professional, or resolution of symptoms. Mobile phlebotomists in the prospective study collected whole blood, serum and a nasopharyngeal or oropharyngeal swab from every participant. Prospective study participants could optionally give additional blood draws and questionnaires over an approximately two-month period. Before DNA extraction, prospective study blood samples were shipped either frozen or at room temperature.

The chain is made from TRBV28 and TRBJ1-4, and 9 junctional nucleotides match TRBD1. This TCR derives from a man aged 55 to 70 who had recovered from COVID-19. The source material was PBMCs or T cells enriched from blood (not recorded which). CDR3 protein: CASSLGQGYREKLFF. The bases read TGTGCCAGCAGTTTAGGACAGGGGTACAGGGAAAAACTGTTTTTT.